This TCR beta chain was observed in a study of OX40 agonist ivuxolimab in advanced cancers. The overall study: Treatment received earlier with anti-PD-1, anti-PD-L1 or anti-CTLA-4 agents was allowed, and around 40% had some. Study observations and caveats: Blood T cells, both CD4+ and CD8+, expanded clonally by week 6 at 0.1 to 3.0 mg/kg.

The method was immunoSEQ multiplex PCR; TCRdb's version includes in-frame clones alone and lacks a portion of them. Among roughly 84,000 clones listed, 81% were seen once. Points on this clone: No antigen is known for it.

The V gene's germline CDR1 is GTSNPN and CDR2 SVGIG (reference sequence). The CDR3 covers 14 residues. V usage is TRBV30 and J usage is TRBJ2-5, with D perhaps matching TRBD1 (5 bases). TRBJ2-7 matches the DNA end more closely, so the J call is doubtful. The clonotype originates from an adult with an advanced solid tumor such as melanoma, head and neck, liver or kidney cancer. The sequenced sample was CD4+ or CD8+ T cells sorted from blood, obtained in a trial of the OX40 agonist ivuxolimab. CDR3 nucleotide sequence: TGTGCCTGGCAAATTCAGCGAGACAGCTACGAGCAGTACTTC. It codes for CAWQIQRDSYEQYF.